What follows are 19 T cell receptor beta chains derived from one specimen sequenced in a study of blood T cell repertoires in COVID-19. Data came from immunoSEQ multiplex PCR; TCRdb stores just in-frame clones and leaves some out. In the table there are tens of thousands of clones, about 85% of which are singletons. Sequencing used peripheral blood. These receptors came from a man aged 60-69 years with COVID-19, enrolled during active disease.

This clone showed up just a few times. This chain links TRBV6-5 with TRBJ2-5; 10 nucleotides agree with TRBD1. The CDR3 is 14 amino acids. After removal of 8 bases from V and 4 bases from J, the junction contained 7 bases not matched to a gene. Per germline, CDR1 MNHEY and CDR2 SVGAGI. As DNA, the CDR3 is TGTGCCAGCGGGCCGGGACAGGGGCGAGAGACCCAGTACTTC. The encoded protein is CASGPGQGRETQYF.

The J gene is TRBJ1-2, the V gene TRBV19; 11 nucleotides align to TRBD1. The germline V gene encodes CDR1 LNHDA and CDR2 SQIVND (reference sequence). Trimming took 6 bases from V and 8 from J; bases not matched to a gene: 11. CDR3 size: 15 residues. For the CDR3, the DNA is TGTGCCAGTAGCCTAACGGACAGGGGGCCCCACGGCTACACCTTC. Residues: CASSLTDRGPHGYTF.

CDR3 in DNA: TGTGCCAGCAGCTTAGAAGGCGGGGGGCTTGGCTACACCTTC. Residues: CASSLEGGGLGYTF. J is TRBJ1-2 and V is TRBV7-2, with D possibly matching TRBD1 (6 bases). This CDR3 contains 14 residues. Trimming removed 1 base from V and 7 bases from J, with 13 bases in between. Per germline, CDR1 SGHTA and CDR2 FQGNSA.

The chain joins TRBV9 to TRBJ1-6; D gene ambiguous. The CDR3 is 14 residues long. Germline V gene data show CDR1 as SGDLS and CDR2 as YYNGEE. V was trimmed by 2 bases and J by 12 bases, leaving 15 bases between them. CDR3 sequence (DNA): TGTGCCAGCAGCGTTGATACAGAATTCAGACCCCTCCACTTT. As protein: CASSVDTEFRPLHF.

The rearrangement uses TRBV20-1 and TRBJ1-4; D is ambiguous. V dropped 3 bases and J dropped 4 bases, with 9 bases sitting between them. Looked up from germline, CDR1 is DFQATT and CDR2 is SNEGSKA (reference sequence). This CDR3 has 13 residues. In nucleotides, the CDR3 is TGCAGTGCTAGTAGGCGGTTTAATGAAAAACTGTTTTTT. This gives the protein CSASRRFNEKLFF.

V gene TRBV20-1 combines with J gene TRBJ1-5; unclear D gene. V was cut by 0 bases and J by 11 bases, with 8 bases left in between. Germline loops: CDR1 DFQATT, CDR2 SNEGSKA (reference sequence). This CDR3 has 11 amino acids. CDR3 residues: CSARDWETQHF. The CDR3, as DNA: TGCAGTGCTAGAGACTGGGAGACCCAGCATTTT.

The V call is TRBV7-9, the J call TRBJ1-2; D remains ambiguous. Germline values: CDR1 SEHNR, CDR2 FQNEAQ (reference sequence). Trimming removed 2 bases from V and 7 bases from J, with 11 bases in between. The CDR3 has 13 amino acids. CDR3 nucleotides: TGTGCCAGCAGCTTAAGTCGGCGGGGTGGCTACACCTTC. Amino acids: CASSLSRRGGYTF. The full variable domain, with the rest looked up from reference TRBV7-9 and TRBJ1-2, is DTGVSQNPRHKITKRGQNVTFRCDPISEHNRLYWYRQTLGQGPEFLTYFQNEAQLEKSRLLSDRFSAERPKGSFSTLEIQRTEQGDSAMYLCASSLSRRGGYTFGSGTRLTVV.

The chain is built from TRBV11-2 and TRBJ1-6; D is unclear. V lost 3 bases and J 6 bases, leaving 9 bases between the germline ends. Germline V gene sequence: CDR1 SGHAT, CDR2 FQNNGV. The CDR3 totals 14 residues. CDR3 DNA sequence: TGTGCCAGCAGCTTGGCGGGAGTTAATTCACCCCTCCACTTT. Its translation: CASSLAGVNSPLHF.

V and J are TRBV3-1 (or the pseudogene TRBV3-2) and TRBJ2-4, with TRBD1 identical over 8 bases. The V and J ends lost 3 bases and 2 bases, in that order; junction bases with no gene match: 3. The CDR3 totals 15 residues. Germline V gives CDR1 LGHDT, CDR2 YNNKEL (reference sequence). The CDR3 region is CASSQDRATKNIQYF. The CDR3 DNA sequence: TGTGCCAGCAGCCAGGACAGGGCAACCAAAAACATTCAGTACTTC.

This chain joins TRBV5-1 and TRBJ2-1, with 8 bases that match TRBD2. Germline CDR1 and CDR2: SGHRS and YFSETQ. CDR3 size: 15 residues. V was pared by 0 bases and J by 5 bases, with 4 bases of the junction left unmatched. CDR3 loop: CASSLAVAGNNEQFF. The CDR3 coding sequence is TGCGCCAGCAGCTTGGCGGTAGCGGGGAACAATGAGCAGTTCTTC.

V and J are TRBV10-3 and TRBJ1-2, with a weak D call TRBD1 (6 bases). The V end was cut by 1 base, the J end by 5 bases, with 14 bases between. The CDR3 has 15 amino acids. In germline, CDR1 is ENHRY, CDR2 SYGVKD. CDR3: CAISELSGTPYGYTF. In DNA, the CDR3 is TGTGCCATCAGTGAGTTATCCGGGACACCTTATGGCTACACCTTC.

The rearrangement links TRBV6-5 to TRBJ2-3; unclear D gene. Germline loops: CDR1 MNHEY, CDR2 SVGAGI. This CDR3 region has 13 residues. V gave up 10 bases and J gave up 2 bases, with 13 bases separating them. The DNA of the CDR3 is TGTGCCACCCTCGACTCAAACACAGATACGCAGTATTTT. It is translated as CATLDSNTDTQYF.

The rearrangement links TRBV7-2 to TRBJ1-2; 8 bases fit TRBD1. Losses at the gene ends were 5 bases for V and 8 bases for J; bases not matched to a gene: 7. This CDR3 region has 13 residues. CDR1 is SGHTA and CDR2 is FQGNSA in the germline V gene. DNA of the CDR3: TGTGCCAGCAGCCCCGACAGGGGTAAAGGCTACACCTTC. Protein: CASSPDRGKGYTF. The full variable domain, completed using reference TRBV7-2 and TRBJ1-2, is GAGVSQSPSNKVTEKGKDVELRCDPISGHTALYWYRQSLGQGLEFLIYFQGNSAPDKSGLPSDRFSAERTGGSVSTLTIQRTQQEDSAVYLCASSPDRGKGYTFGSGTRLTVV.

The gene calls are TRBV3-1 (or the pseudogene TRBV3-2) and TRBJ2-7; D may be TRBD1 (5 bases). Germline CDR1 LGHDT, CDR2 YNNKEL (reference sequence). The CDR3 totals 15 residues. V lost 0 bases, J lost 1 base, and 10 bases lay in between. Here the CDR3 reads CASSQDVTGSYEQYF. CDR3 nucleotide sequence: TGTGCCAGCAGCCAAGATGTTACAGGTTCCTACGAGCAGTACTTC.

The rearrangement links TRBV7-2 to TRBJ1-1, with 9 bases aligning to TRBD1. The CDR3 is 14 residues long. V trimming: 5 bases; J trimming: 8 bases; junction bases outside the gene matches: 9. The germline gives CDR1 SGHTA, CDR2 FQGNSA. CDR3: CASSARTGEIEAFF. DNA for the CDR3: TGTGCCAGCAGCGCGAGGACAGGGGAGATCGAAGCTTTCTTT.

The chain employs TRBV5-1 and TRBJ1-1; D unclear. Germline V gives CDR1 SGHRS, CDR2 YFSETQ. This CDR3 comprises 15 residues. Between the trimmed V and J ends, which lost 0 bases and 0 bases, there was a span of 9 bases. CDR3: CASSLATALNTEAFF. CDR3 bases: TGCGCCAGCAGCTTGGCCACAGCTCTGAACACTGAAGCTTTCTTT.

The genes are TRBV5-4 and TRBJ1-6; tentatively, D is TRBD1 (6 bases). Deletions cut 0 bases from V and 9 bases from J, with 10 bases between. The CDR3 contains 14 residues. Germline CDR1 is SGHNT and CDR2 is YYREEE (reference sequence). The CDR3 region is CASSLDRVRSPLHF. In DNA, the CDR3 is TGTGCCAGCAGCTTGGACAGGGTGCGTTCACCCCTCCACTTT.

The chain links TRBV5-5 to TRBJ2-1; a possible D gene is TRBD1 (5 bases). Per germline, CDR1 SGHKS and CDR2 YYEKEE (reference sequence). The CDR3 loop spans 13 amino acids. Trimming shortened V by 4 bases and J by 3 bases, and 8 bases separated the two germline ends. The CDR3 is CASSPDSYNEQFF. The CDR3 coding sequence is TGTGCCAGCAGCCCCGACAGCTACAATGAGCAGTTCTTC.

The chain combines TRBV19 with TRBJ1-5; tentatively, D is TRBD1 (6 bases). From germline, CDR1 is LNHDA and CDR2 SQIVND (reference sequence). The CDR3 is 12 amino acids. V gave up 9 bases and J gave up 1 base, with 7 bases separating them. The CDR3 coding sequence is TGTGCCAGCCAGGGGAGCAATCAGCCCCAGCATTTT. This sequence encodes CASQGSNQPQHF.